This T cell receptor beta chain was sequenced during a study of Ad26.COV2.S vaccination and SARS-CoV-2 variants. This CDR3 is built from 20 residues. The assay was immunoSEQ multiplex PCR, and TCRdb's table has in-frame clones only and misses some. The sample records more than 150,000 clones, around nine tenths being singletons. The chain carries TRBV21-1 and TRBJ2-4; the DNA was not compared with TRBD2, the D call given in the table. TRBV21-1 is recorded as a pseudogene. The sequence was obtained from a human donor who had recovered from COVID-19. The source was peripheral blood, collected after recovery from COVID-19. In DNA form, the CDR3 reads TGTGCCAGCAGCAAAGAGGACGGGCTAGCGGGAGCCCCCGCCAAAAACATTCAGTACTTC. Translated, it gives CASSKEDGLAGAPAKNIQYF.